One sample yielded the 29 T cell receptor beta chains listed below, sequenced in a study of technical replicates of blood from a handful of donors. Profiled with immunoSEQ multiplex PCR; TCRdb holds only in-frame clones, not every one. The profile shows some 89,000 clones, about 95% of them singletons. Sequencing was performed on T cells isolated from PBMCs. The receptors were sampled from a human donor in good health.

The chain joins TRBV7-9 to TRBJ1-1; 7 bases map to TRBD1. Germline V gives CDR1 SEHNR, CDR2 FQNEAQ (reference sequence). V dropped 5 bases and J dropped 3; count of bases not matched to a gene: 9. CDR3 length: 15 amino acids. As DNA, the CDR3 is TGTGCCAGCAGCCTAGGGGGCTATCTGGACACTGAAGCTTTCTTT. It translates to CASSLGGYLDTEAFF.

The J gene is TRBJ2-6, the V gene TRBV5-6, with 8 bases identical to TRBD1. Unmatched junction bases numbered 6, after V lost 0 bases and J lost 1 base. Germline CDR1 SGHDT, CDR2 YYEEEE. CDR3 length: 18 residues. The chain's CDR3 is CASSLGPGGASGANVLTF. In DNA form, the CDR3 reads TGTGCCAGCAGCTTGGGTCCAGGGGGCGCATCTGGGGCCAACGTCCTGACTTTC.

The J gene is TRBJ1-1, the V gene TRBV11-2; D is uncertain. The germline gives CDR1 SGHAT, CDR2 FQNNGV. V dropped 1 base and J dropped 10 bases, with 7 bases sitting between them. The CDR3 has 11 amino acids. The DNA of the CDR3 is TGTGCCAGCAGCTTAGTACTTGCAGCTTTCTTT. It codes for CASSLVLAAFF.

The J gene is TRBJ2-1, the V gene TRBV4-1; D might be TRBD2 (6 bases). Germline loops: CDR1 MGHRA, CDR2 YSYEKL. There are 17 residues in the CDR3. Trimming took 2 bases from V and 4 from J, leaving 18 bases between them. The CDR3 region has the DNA TGCGCCAGCAGCCAAAGGGTCGAGCGGGTAGGATACAATGAGCAGTTCTTC. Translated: CASSQRVERVGYNEQFF.

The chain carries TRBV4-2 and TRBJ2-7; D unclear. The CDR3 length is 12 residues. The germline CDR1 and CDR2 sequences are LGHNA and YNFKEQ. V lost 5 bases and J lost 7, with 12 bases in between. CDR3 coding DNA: TGTGCCAGCAGCAACGCGGTTCAAGAGCAGTACTTC. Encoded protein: CASSNAVQEQYF.

The CDR3 spells CASSDTYTDTQYF. Here the CDR3 DNA reads TGTGCCAGCAGTGACACCTACACAGATACGCAGTATTTT. The chain uses TRBV2 and TRBJ2-3; D unresolved. Between the trimmed V and J ends, which lost 3 bases and 2 bases, there was a span of 6 bases. The CDR3 covers 13 residues. CDR1 and CDR2 (germline): SNHLY, FYNNEI. The variable domain in full, completed from reference TRBV2 and TRBJ2-3, reads EPEVTQTPSHQVTQMGQEVILRCVPISNHLYFYWYRQILGQKVEFLVSFYNNEISEKSEIFDDQFSVERPDGSNFTLKIRSTKLEDSAMYFCASSDTYTDTQYFGPGTRLTVL.

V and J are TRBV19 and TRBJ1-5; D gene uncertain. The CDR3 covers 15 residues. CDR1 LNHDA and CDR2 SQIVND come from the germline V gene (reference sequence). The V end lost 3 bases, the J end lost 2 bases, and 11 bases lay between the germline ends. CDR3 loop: CASSIGPTGNQPQHF. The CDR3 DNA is TGTGCCAGTAGTATCGGTCCTACGGGCAATCAGCCCCAGCATTTT.

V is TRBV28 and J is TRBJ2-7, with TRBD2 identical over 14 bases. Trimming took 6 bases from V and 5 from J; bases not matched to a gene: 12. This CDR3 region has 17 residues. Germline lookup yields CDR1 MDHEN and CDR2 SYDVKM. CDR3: CASSLTGTSGRIDEQYF. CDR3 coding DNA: TGTGCCAGCAGCCTCACCGGGACTAGCGGGAGAATCGACGAGCAGTACTTC. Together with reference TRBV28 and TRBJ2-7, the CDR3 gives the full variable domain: DVKVTQSSRYLVKRTGEKVFLECVQDMDHENMFWYRQDPGLGLRLIYFSYDVKMKEKGDIPEGYSVSREKKERFSLILESASTNQTSMYLCASSLTGTSGRIDEQYFGPGTRLTVT.

The CDR3 DNA reads TGTGCCAGTAGTATCTCTAGCGGGAAGGGGGAGCTGTTTTTT. Translating gives CASSISSGKGELFF. The V call is TRBV19, the J call TRBJ2-2; TRBD2 agrees at 9 bases. The V gene's germline CDR1 is LNHDA and CDR2 SQIVND (reference sequence). After removal of 3 bases from V and 8 bases from J, the junction contained 4 bases not matched to a gene. CDR3 size: 14 residues.

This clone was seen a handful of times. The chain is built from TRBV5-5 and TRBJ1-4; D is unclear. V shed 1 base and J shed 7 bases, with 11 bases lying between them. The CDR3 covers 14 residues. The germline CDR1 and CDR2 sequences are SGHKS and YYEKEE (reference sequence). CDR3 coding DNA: TGTGCCAGCAGCTTGATCTATGGGAGTGAAAAACTGTTTTTT. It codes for CASSLIYGSEKLFF. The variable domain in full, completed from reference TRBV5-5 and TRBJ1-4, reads DAGVTQSPTHLIKTRGQQVTLRCSPISGHKSVSWYQQVLGQGPQFIFQYYEKEERGRGNFPDRFSARQFPNYSSELNVNALLLGDSALYLCASSLIYGSEKLFFGSGTQLSVL.

CDR3 sequence reads: CSQNRGENTEAFF. As DNA, the CDR3 is TGCAGCCAAAACAGGGGGGAGAACACTGAAGCTTTCTTT. This sequence joins TRBV29-1 and TRBJ1-1; 8 bases are a match to TRBD1. Per germline, CDR1 SQVTM and CDR2 ANQGSEA. V lost 8 bases and J lost 1; bases outside the gene matches: 6. The CDR3 length is 13 residues.

In DNA form, the CDR3 reads TGTGCCAGCAGCCAACGCACGGGAGGATTCTACAATGAGCAGTTCTTC. This encodes CASSQRTGGFYNEQFF. The chain employs TRBV16 and TRBJ2-1, with TRBD2 identical over 7 bases. The trim removed 2 bases at V and 3 bases at J, leaving 7 bases unmatched. The CDR3 extends over 16 amino acids. Germline loops: CDR1 KGHSY, CDR2 FQNENV.

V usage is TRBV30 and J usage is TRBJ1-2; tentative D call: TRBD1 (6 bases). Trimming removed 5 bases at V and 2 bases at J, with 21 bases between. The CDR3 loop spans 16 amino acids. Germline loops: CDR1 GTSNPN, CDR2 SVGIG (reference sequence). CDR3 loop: CAWGSPDRNKNYGYTF. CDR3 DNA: TGTGCCTGGGGGTCCCCCGACAGGAATAAGAACTATGGCTACACCTTC.

CDR3 nucleotides: TGTGCCACCTGCTCCGACAGGGAAGTATCCGGGGCCAACGTCCTGACTTTC. It codes for CATCSDREVSGANVLTF. The chain couples TRBV15 to TRBJ2-6, with 7 bases matching TRBD1. This CDR3 spans 17 amino acids. J gave up 4 bases and V 8 bases, and 14 bases lay outside the gene matches. The germline CDR1 and CDR2 sequences are LNHNV and YYDKDF (reference sequence).

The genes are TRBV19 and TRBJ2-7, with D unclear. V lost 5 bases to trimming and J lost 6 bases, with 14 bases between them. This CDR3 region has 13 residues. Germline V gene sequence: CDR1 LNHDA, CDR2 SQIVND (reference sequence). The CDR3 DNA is TGTGCCAGTAGTCTTACAGTTGTCAGCGAGCAGTACTTC. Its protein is CASSLTVVSEQYF.

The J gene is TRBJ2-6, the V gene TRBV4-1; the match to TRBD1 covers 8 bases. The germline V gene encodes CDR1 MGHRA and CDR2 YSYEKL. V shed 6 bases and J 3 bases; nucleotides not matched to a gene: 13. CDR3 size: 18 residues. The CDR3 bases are TGCGCCAGCAGGGGTATTCCAGGGGGCAAAGGTGGGGCCAACGTCCTGACTTTC. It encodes CASRGIPGGKGGANVLTF.

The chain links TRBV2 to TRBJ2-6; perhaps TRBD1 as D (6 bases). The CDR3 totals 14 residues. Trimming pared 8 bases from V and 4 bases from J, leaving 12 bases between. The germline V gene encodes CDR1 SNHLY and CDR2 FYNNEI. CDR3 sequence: CASGPGDGANVLTF. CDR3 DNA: TGTGCCAGCGGCCCAGGGGACGGGGCCAACGTCCTGACTTTC.

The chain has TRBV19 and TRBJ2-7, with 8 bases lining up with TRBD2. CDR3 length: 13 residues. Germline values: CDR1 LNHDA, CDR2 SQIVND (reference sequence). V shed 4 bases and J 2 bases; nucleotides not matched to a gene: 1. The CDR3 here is CASSNSGAYEQYF. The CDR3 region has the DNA TGTGCCAGTAGTAATAGCGGGGCCTACGAGCAGTACTTC.

CDR3 protein: CASSFLDSGNVLTF. The CDR3 DNA reads as TGTGCCAGCAGTTTCCTTGACAGTGGGAACGTCCTGACTTTC. This chain connects TRBV27 to TRBJ2-6; a weak D match, TRBD1 (5 bases). V was trimmed by 3 bases and J by 10 bases, leaving 13 bases between them. CDR1 and CDR2 from the germline V gene are MNHEY and SMNVEV (reference sequence). CDR3 size: 14 residues.

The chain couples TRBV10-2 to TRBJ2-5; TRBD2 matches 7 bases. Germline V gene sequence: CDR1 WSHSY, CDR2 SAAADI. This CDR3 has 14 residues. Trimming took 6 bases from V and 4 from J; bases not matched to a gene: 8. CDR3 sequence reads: CASSPGGGAETQYF. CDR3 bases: TGCGCCAGCAGCCCCGGGGGAGGGGCAGAGACCCAGTACTTC.

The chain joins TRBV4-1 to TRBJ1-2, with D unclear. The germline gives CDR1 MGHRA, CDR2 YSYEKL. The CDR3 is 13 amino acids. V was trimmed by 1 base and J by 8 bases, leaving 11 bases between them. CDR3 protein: CASSQGKGVGYTF. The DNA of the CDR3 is TGCGCCAGCAGCCAAGGGAAGGGAGTCGGCTACACCTTC.

In DNA, the CDR3 is TGTGCCACAGCGGCGGGGACAGGGCAACATACGCAGTATTTT. It specifies CATAAGTGQHTQYF. The V and J genes are TRBV7-9 and TRBJ2-3, with 9 nucleotides matching TRBD1. The CDR3 runs to 14 residues. From germline, CDR1 is SEHNR and CDR2 FQNEAQ (reference sequence). Unmatched junction bases numbered 12, after V lost 10 bases and J lost 7 bases.

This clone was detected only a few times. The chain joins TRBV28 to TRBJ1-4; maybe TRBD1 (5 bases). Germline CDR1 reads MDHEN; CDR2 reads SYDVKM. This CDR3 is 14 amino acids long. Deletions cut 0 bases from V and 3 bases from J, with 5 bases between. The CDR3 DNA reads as TGTGCCAGCAGTTTATGGACAGCTAATGAAAAACTGTTTTTT. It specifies CASSLWTANEKLFF.

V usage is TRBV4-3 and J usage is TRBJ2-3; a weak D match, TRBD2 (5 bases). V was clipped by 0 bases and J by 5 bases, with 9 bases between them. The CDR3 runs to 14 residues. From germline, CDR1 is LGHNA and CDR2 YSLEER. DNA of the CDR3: TGCGCCAGCAGCCAAGAGCTAGCACGAGATACGCAGTATTTT. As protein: CASSQELARDTQYF.

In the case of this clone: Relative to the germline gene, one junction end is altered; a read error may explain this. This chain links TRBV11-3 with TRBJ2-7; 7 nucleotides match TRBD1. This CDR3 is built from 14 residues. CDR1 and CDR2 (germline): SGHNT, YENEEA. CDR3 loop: CASSLDRAPYEQYF. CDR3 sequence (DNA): TGTGCCAGCAGCCTAGACAGGGCTCCCTACGAGCAGTACTTC.

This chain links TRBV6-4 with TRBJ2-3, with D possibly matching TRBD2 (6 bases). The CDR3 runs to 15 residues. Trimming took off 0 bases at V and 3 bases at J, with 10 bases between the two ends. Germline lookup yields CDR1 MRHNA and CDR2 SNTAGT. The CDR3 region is CASSDSLAATDTQYF. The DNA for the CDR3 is TGTGCCAGCAGTGACTCTTTAGCGGCTACAGATACGCAGTATTTT.

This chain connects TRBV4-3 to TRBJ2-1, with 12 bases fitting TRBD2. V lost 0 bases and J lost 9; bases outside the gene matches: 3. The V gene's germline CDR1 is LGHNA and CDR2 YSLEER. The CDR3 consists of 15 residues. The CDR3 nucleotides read TGCGCCAGCAGCCAAGAAAGACTAGCGGGAGTTGAGCAGTTCTTC. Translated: CASSQERLAGVEQFF.

The CDR3 sequence is CSGLDRGQVTEAFF. In DNA, the CDR3 is TGCAGCGGACTGGACAGGGGGCAGGTCACTGAAGCTTTCTTT. The genes are TRBV29-1 and TRBJ1-1, with 11 nucleotides matching TRBD1. The CDR3 is 14 residues long. Looked up from germline, CDR1 is SQVTM and CDR2 is ANQGSEA. The V and J ends lost 7 bases and 4 bases, in that order; junction bases with no gene match: 8.

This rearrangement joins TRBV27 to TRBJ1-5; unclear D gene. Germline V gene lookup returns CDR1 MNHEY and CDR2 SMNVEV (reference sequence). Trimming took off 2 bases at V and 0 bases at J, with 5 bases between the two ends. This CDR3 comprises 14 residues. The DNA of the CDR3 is TGTGCCAGCAGTTTAGGGAGTAGCAATCAGCCCCAGCATTTT. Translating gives CASSLGSSNQPQHF.